Sequencing of this TCR beta chain was carried out in a study of blood T cells in healthy people across ages. Study-wide results and limits: The unknown donor CMV status may have confounded expanded clonotype changes. Diversity estimates from one million T cells were considered underestimates.

This CDR3 contains 16 residues. In germline, CDR1 is SGHTA, CDR2 FQGTGA. Peripheral blood was drawn, around 9.5 milliliters per donor. As regards this clonotype: Its antigen is currently unknown.

Alongside a J-beta primer mix, a sample-barcoded 5' primer served in a second PCR lasting about 7 to 12 cycles. TCRdb ran MiXCR on the 5' RACE reads and lists one entry per CDR3 protein. The sample contains 890,000 or so distinct CDR3 sequences, approximately 67% of which appear only once. The clonotype was recovered from a young man in good health. The rearrangement uses TRBV7-3 and TRBJ2-1, with TRBD2 identical over 8 bases. The J call may be incorrect, as the DNA end agrees better with TRBJ2-7. The specimen sequenced was blood. The DNA for the CDR3 is TGTGCCAGCAGCTTTACCGGGACTAGTTCATACAATGAGCAGTACTTC. Translation gives CASSFTGTSSYNEQYF.